This TCR beta chain is drawn from a study of cytomegalovirus exposure and HLA in healthy donors (dated by TCRdb to the late 2010s). Turning to the overall study: An earlier analysis of 587 of the donors reported roughly 300 Gb of sequence data and 95 million to 130 million unique TCR beta sequences obtained from approximately 180 million T cells. The genetic ancestry cluster associated with self-reported Caucasian donors included over 65% of the roughly 400 genotyped donors. High-throughput TCR immunosequencing, statistical association of individual TCRs with disease status, and machine learning were combined to predict cytomegalovirus infection status. A later analysis re-analyzed previously published TCR beta repertoires from about 600 donors and added high-resolution HLA genotyping to study TCR occurrence patterns. The T cell repertoires of several hundred subjects were profiled by immunosequencing and related to cytomegalovirus serostatus. An early release covering over 500 HLA-typed donors comprised about 290 gigabases of sequencing data and around 80 million unique TCR sequences. A handful of DR-DQ haplotypes were handled as single units for association and clustering because linkage in the cohort was strong. The study was designed to test whether signatures of past pathogen exposure could be identified by cataloging public T cell receptors. HLA typing covered class I and class II loci at four-digit resolution. Rather than using new phenotypic data, the later analysis identified candidate immune exposures from TCR beta sequences and from how often those sequences occurred across donors. In addition to the first cohort of several hundred subjects, a separate validation cohort of some 120 different subjects was used. Alongside the repertoire data, information on donor age, sex, ethnicity and CMV serostatus was compiled. On average, roughly 250,000 unique TCR beta nucleotide sequences were sequenced per donor among more than 350 genotyped donors of the cohort, with 15% to 20% of those sequences being non-productive. Genome-wide SNP genotypes for about 60% of the roughly 700 donors were used in a later genetic analysis, which treated that subset as a discovery cohort. Typing coverage differed by locus: A, B, C, DRB1 and DQB1 were typed in about 620-630 donors, DQA1 in 500 to 550, DPA1 in roughly 590, and DPB1 in just under 490. An earlier analysis of fewer than 750 of the donors used high-throughput TCR beta sequencing to judge whether each TCR beta V gene segment behaved as functional or pseudogenic. Every repertoire in the discovery cohort had been generated on one and the same sequencing platform.

The method behind the library was the immunoSEQ multiplex PCR assay. For the multiplex PCR, a mixture combining 60 forward primers for TCR Vbeta segments and 13 reverse primers for TCR Jbeta segments was used. A multiplex PCR assay on genomic DNA amplified the CDR3 region of rearranged TCR beta genes. On the Illumina HiSeq System, the amplified TCR beta libraries were sequenced as 87-base-pair reads. Regarding the original processing steps: In a later analysis, tens of millions of unique TCR beta chains were counted across the 500 to 850 repertoires, and about 9.9 million of these chains were shared by at least two donors. Raw reads were error-corrected and collapsed into unique sequences by a nearest-neighbor algorithm in which closely related sequences were merged to remove PCR and sequencing errors. V, D and J gene segments were assigned by aligning CDR3 sequences to IMGT reference sequences. Each retained sequence needed at least a six-nucleotide match to both a V gene segment and a J gene segment. A rearrangement was called productive if the CDR3 had no stop codons and remained in frame with V and J, and every other rearrangement was called non-productive. CDR3 was defined by IMGT convention, running from the second conserved V-encoded cysteine to the conserved J-encoded phenylalanine. The earlier analysis of roughly 590 of the donors excluded sequences that lacked an unambiguous match to a single V gene segment. An earlier analysis of a few hundred of the donors classified V segments as functional when productive rearrangements were above 56.7% and as segregating when the standard deviation between donors was above 5%. A statistical classification framework was developed to diagnose cytomegalovirus status using the catalog of TCR beta chain sequences. V and J gene assignment, in a later analysis, came from comparing TCR nucleotide sequences with IMGT/GENE-DB human TR gene sequences. The TCRdist pipeline was used in a later analysis to assign CDR3 sequences and most-parsimonious VDJ recombination scenarios. In a later analysis, each TCR beta chain was defined by its CDR3 amino acid sequence together with its V-gene family, and reads lacking a unique V-gene family were excluded. To address suspected cross-contamination and a sequencing artifact, a later analysis removed around 590 highly shared, low-generation-probability nucleotide sequences. In a later analysis, a clonal expansion index was calculated for each public chain from normalized within-repertoire ranks of inferred template counts. Generation probabilities in a later analysis came from a VDJ recombination model fitted to out-of-frame rearrangements, and those results were checked against IGoR. A later analysis scored TCR-TCR, TCR-HLA and TCR-CMV co-occurrence with hypergeometric tests, applying a repertoire-size bias correction to TCR pairs. To estimate false discovery rates, a later analysis permuted the HLA or CMV assignments 20 times. In a later analysis, co-occurring TCRs were grouped with DBSCAN, and TCRdist sequence similarity was added when clustering was performed within HLA-allele-positive subsets. Repertoires with fewer than 30,000 or more than 120,000 public chains were left out of co-occurrence clustering, as were a handful of repertoires with anomalous nucleotide sharing. TCRdb's version of the immuneACCESS table is confined to in-frame rearrangements and falls short of the full clone set. An unresolved V gene accounts for under half of the shortfall where checked; the remainder is of unknown origin. V and J calls and clone size are copied from that table; D and trimming were computed from the DNA. The sample data list 150,000 to 200,000 clones, and 9.5% of these were observed just once. The leading ten clones occupy roughly 1.4% of the sample.

What the study reported, not specific to this receptor: Across donors, most TCR sequences were observed very rarely, whereas some public TCRs were present in many individuals. The sequencing pipeline was judged likely to have produced a cluster of highly shared sequence variants as a technical artifact. A later analysis associated about 18,000 TCR beta sequences with specific HLA alleles at a false discovery rate of 0.05. In a later genetic analysis, a missense DCLRE1C variant was associated with V-gene and J-gene trimming of TCR beta chains, and the association was replicated in an independent cohort. In an earlier analysis of fewer than 750 of the donors, most TCR beta V segments were observed in productive rearrangements about 87% or about 30% of the time, broadly matching IMGT annotations. CMV serostatus was the only immune exposure information available for the cohort. The classifier was reported to diagnose cytomegalovirus status with high specificity and sensitivity in both the original and validation cohorts. Sequencing depth was assumed to be roughly uniform across donors in the presence/absence analyses, though that assumption may not hold. Several of the top co-occurrence clusters appeared to be linked to parvovirus B19, influenza, CMV and Epstein-Barr virus, according to a later analysis. When HLA alleles, especially DR and DQ, strongly co-occurred, TCR associations were difficult to assign to individual alleles. The authors suggested that the approach could potentially be generalized to other disease states and immunological phenotypes. The study listed over 150 TCR beta chains as associated with cytomegalovirus. A later analysis found that most CMV-associated TCR beta chains appeared HLA-restricted, with HLA associations seemingly driven largely by CMV exposure. According to a later analysis, TCR association rates differed among HLA loci, with DRB1 alleles showing the most associated TCRs and HLA-C alleles showing the fewest. Because counts were too low, about 15 rarely observed V segments, including chromosome 9 orphons, were left out of the earlier analysis of approximately 500 of the donors. Because HLA typing was missing for some donors at each locus, association tests included only the typed subset. A further reported finding was that TCR beta sequences accurately predicted the HLA-A and HLA-B alleles for most subjects in the first cohort. This cohort had only TCR beta chains sequenced, and the lack of alpha or paired-chain data limited which features could be detected. In a later genetic analysis, fewer N-insertions in productive TCRs were reported among donors in an Asian-associated ancestry cluster than the 666-donor mean. Correlated functional status among segregating V segments might reflect linkage disequilibrium, but an unknown experimental factor could not be ruled out. Three of the identified cytomegalovirus-associated TCR beta chains were confirmed in vitro to be specific for cytomegalovirus antigens. A later analysis found that HLA-associated TCR beta chains were more clonally expanded and had lower generation probabilities than equally common non-associated chains.

The table lists this clone with a few counts. Its antigen remains undetermined. Per-base qualities were not stored, and no clone one base away is much larger. The cohort consisted of 670 or so healthy bone marrow donors. At the time of sampling, every cohort member was nominally healthy, though immune exposures that went unrecorded were likely present. The donor was CMV seropositive and belonged to the group of 250 to 350 seropositive cohort members. Each donor provided a peripheral blood sample, and peripheral blood mononuclear cells were used for TCR beta sequencing. The Qiagen DNeasy Blood Extraction Kit was used to extract genomic DNA from the blood cell samples. Sequenced material: PBMCs. This receptor was identified in a woman younger than 45 in good health and CMV-seropositive.

The CDR3 reads as follows: CASSLEGSGAGETQYF. The DNA is TGTGCCAGCAGCTTAGAGGGTAGCGGGGCCGGGGAGACCCAGTACTTC. The chain is assembled from TRBV5-4 and TRBJ2-5, with TRBD2 matching 8 junction bases. V has 2 bases trimmed and J has 5 bases trimmed; junction bases matching no gene number 11. The cysteine opens and the phenylalanine closes a CDR3 of 16 amino acids. Solely the CDR3 DNA is kept, with 48 bases framed from the first base. The germline V gene (reference sequence) gives CDR1 as SGHNT and CDR2 as YYREEE.